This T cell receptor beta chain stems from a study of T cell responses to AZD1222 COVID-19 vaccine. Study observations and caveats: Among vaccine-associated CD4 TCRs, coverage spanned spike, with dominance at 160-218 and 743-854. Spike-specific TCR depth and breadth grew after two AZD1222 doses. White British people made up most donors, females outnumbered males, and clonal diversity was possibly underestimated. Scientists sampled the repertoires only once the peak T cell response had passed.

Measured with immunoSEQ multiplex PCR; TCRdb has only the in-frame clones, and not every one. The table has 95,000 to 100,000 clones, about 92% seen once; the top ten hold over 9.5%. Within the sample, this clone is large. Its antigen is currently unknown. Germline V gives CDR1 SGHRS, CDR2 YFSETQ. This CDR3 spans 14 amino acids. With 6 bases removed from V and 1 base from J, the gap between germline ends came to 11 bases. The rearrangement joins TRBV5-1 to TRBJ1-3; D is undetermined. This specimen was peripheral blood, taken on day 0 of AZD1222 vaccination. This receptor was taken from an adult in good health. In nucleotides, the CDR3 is TGCGCCAGCATGGTCGACCCATCTGGAAACACCATATATTTT. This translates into CASMVDPSGNTIYF.